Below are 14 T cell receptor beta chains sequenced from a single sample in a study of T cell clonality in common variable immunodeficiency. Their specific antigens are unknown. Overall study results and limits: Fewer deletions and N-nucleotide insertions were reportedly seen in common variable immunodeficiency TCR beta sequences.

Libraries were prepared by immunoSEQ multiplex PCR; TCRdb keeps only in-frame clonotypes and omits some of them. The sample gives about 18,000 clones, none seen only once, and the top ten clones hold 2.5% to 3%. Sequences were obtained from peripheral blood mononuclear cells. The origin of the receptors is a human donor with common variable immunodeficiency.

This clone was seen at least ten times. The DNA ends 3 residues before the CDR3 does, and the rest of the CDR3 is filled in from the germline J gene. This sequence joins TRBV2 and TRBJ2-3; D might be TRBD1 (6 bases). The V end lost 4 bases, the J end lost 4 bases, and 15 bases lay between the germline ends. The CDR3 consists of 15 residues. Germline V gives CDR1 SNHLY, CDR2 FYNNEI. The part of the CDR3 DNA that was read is TGTGCCAGCAGTGCCGGGACATCGCGGGCAGATACG. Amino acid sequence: CASSAGTSRADT. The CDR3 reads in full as CASSAGTSRADTQYF. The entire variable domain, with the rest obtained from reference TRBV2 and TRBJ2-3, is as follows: EPEVTQTPSHQVTQMGQEVILRCVPISNHLYFYWYRQILGQKVEFLVSFYNNEISEKSEIFDDQFSVERPDGSNFTLKIRSTKLEDSAMYFCASSAGTSRADTQYFGPGTRLTVL.

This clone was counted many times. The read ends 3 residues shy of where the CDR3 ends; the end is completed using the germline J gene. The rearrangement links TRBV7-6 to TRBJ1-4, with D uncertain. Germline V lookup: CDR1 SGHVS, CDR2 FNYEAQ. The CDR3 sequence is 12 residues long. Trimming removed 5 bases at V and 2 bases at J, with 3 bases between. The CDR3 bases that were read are TGTGCCAGCAGCCTCACTAATGAAAAA. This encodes CASSLTNEK. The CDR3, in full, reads CASSLTNEKLFF.

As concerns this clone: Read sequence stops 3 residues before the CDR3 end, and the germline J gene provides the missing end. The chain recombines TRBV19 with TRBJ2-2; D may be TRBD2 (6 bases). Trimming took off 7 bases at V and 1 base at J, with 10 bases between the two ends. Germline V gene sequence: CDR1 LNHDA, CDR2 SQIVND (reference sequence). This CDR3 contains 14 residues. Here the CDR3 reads CASNLARNTGELFF. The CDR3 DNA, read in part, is TGTGCCAGTAACCTAGCGAGGAACACCGGGGAG.

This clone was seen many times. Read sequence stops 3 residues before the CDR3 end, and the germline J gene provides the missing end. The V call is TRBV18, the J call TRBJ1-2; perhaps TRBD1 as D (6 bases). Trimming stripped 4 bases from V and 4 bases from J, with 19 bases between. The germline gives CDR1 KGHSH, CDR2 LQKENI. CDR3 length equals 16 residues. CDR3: CASSRRQDLSSYGYTF. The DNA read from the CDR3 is TGTGCCAGCTCACGACGACAGGACCTCTCCTCCTATGGC.

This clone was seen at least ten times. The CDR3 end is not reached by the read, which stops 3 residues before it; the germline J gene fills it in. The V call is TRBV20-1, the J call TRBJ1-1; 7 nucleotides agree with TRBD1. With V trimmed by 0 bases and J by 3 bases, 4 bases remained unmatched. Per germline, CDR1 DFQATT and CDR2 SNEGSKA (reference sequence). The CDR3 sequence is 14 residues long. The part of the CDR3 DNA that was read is TGCAGTGCTAGAGAGACAGGGTGGGACACTGAA. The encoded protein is CSARETGWDTE. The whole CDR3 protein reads CSARETGWDTEAFF.

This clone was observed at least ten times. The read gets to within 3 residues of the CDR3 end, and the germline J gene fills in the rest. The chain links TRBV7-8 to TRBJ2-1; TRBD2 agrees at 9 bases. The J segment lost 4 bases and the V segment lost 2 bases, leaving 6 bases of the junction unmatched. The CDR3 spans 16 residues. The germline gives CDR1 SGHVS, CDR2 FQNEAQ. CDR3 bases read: TGTGCCAGCAGCTTAAGGCGGGAGGGCGTATACAATGAG. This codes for CASSLRREGVYNE. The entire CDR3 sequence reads CASSLRREGVYNEQFF.

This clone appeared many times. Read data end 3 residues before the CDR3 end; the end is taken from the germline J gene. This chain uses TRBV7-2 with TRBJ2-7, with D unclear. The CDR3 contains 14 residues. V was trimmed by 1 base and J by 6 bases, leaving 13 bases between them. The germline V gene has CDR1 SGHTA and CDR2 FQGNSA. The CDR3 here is CASSLGGTRSEQYF. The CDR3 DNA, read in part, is TGTGCCAGCAGCTTAGGAGGTACGCGGTCCGAG.

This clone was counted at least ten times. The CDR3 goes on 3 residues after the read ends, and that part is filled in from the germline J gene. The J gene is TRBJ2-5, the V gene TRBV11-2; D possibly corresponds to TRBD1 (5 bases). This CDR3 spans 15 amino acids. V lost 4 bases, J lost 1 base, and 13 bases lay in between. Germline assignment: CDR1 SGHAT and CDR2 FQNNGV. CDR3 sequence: CASSSQTVAQETQYF. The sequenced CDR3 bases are TGTGCCAGCAGCTCTCAGACAGTTGCCCAAGAGACC. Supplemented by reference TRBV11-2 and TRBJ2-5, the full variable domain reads EAGVAQSPRYKIIEKRQSVAFWCNPISGHATLYWYQQILGQGPKLLIQFQNNGVVDDSQLPKDRFSAERLKGVDSTLKIQPAKLEDSAVYLCASSSQTVAQETQYFGPGTRLLVL.

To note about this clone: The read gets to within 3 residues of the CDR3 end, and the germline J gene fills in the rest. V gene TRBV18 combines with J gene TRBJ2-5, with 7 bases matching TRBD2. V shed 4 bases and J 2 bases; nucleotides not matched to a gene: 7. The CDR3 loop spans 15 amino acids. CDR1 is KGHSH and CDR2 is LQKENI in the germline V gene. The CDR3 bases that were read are TGTGCCAGCTCACAAGGAGGGGAGGGTCAAGAGACC. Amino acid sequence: CASSQGGEGQET. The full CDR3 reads CASSQGGEGQETQYF.

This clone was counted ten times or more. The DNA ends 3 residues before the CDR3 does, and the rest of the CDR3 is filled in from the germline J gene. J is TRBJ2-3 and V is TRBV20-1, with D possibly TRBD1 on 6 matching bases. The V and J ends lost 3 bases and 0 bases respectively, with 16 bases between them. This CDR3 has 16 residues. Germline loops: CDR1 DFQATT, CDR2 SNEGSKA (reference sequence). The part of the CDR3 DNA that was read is TGCAGTGCTAGTCATCAGGGGCGGTTTAGCACAGATACG. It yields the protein CSASHQGRFSTDT. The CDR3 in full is CSASHQGRFSTDTQYF.

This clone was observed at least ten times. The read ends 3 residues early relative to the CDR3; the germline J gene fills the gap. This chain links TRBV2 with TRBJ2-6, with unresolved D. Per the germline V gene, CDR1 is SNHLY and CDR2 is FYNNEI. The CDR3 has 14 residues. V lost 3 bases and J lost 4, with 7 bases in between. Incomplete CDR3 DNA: TGTGCCAGCAGTGACAGGTCCGGGGCCAACGTC. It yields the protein CASSDRSGANV. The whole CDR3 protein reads CASSDRSGANVLTF.

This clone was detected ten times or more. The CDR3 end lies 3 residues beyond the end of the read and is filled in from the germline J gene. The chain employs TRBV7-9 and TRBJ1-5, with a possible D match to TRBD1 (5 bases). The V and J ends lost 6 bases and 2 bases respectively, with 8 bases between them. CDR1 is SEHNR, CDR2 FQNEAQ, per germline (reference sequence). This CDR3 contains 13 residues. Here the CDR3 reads CASSRGGNQPQHF. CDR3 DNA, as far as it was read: TGTGCCAGCAGTCGGGGGGGCAATCAGCCC.

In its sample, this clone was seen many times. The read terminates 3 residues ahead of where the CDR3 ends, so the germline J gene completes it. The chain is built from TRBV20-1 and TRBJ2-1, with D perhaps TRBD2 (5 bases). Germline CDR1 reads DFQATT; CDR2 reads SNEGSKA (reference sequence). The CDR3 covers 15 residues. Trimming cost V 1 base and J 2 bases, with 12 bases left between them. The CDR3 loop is CSARGVRGPYNEQFF. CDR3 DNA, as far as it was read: TGCAGTGCTAGAGGTGTAAGAGGGCCCTACAATGAG.

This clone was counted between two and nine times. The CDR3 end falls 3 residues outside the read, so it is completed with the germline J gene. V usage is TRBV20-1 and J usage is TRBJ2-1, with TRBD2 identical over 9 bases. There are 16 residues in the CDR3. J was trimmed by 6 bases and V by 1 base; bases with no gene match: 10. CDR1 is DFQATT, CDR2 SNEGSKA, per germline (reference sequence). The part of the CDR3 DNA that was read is TGCAGTGCTAGAGTCGTAGCGGGAGTAGGGGGCAATGAG. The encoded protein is CSARVVAGVGGNE. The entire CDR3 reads CSARVVAGVGGNEQFF.